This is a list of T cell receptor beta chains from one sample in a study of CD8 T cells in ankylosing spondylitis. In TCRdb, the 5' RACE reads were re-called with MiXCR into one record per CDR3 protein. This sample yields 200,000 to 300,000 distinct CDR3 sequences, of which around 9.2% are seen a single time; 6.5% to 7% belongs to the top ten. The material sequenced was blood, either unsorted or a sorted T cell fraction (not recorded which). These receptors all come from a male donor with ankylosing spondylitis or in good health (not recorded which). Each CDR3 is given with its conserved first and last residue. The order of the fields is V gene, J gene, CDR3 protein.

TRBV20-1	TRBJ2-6	CSVRRGATGANVLTF
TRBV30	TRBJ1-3	CAWSWGSSGNTIYF
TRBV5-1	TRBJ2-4	CASSLGDSFNIQYF
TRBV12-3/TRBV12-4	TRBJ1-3	CASSPDTGVRNTIYF
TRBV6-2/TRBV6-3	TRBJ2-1	CASGTSLPPEQFF
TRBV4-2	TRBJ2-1	CASSPGRDSYNEQFF
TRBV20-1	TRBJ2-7	CSAGGSGSSYEQYF
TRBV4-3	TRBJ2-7	CASSQGGTVSYEQYF
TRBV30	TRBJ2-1	CAWTGTGYNEQFF
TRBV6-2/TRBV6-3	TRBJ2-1	CASSYLLSGGRVYNEQFF
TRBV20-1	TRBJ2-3	CSAEAGITDTQYF
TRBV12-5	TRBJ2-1	CASGRTSGKYNEQFF
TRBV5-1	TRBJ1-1	CASSPQRGSPYTEAFF
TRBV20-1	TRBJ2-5	CSARDLMSETQYF
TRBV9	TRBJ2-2	CASGSGADGAGELFF
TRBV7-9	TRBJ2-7	CASSRDRGRYEQYF
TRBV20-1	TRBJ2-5	CSAPGLAGGETQYF
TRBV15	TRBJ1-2	CATSSNLVGAGGYTF
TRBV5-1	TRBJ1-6	CASSWDRVNSPLHF
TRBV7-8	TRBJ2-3	CASSLDEVGDTQYF
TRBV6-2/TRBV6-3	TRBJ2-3	CASSRSHRADTQYF
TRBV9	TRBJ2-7	CASSVDGTGVDEQYF
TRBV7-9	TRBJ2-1	CASSFRAPEQFF
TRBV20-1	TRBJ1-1	CSARGSATWSRDTKNTEAFF
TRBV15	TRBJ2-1	CATSRGTSGSQDEQFF
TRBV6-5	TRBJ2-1	CASSYKQGWDEQFF
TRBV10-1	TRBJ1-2	CASSPGAGTRYTF
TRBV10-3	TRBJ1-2	CAISESPPQGDYGYTF
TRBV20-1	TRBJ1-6	CSVSARGGDSSPLHF
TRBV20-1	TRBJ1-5	CSAVKSSNQPQHF
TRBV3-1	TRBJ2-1	CASRTSGRALGEQFF
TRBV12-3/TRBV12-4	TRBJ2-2	CASIFTMNTGELFF